This T cell receptor beta chain was sequenced in a study of vaccination and CD4 T cells after COVID-19. The overall study: Overlapping spike pools from SARS-CoV-2 and HCoV-NL63, HCoV-OC43 and HCoV-229E served as culture stimuli. The study's findings and limits: This study had few convalescent patients and no early post-infection samples.

Researchers used the Oncomine TCR Beta short-read assay to sequence DNA from cultured CD4+ T cells. Using the QIAamp micro DNA kit, genomic DNA was extracted from the CD4+ T cells that had been cultured. TCRdb itself ran the PCR reads through MiXCR, one entry per CDR3 protein. This sample has 7,500 to 9,500 distinct CDR3 sequences, with roughly 44% found just once. Germline CDR1 and CDR2: MGHDK and SYGVNS. Between the trimmed V and J ends, which lost 4 bases and 4 bases, there was a span of 8 bases. The CDR3 has 14 amino acids. A few counts support this clonotype. The antigen remains unidentified. Treatment in this sample: approximately nine-day PBMC culture with coronavirus spike peptide pools or control peptides (ViraFEST assay). During the years 2011-2018, before the COVID-19 pandemic, the unexposed donor's CD4+ T cells were collected. T cells were expanded with peptide pools, and expanded clonotypes were identified by TCR sequencing.

This TCR was sampled from a human donor in good health. The sequenced sample consisted of CD4+ T cells from blood, cultured in vitro. The chain is built from TRBV25-1 and TRBJ1-6; D gene uncertain. The CDR3 here is CASSVAGYNSPLHF. DNA for the CDR3: TGTGCCAGCAGTGTGGCGGGGTATAATTCACCCCTCCACTTT.